The next 11 T cell receptor beta chains were all read from a single sample in a study of early T cells in non-severe SARS-CoV-2 infection (dated by TCRdb to 2020 to 2023). The library was prepared using 5' RACE. The listed sequencing device is NextSeq 500. TCRdb's own reprocessing of the public reads used fastp at Q25 and MiXCR and kept productive beta chains. CDR3 protein duplicates are merged, each entry listing the most common genes and DNA. The sample table shows 90,000 to 100,000 distinct CDR3 sequences, and 13% are seen once. 2% to 2.5% of the sample goes to the ten largest clones. Sequenced material: whole blood. All receptors derive from an adult who was a healthcare worker with PCR-confirmed SARS-CoV-2 infection or an uninfected control (not recorded which).

J is TRBJ1-5 and V is TRBV27, with D perhaps TRBD1 (5 bases). CDR3 length: 13 residues. The V and J ends lost 3 bases and 7 bases respectively, with 10 bases between them. Germline values: CDR1 MNHEY, CDR2 SMNVEV (reference sequence). The CDR3 sequence: CASSFRGGQPQHF. CDR3 sequence (DNA): TGTGCCAGCAGTTTCCGCGGGGGACAGCCCCAGCATTTT.

This chain links TRBV4-1 with TRBJ1-2, with D hard to call. Trimming took off 0 bases at V and 1 base at J, with 6 bases between the two ends. This CDR3 is built from 14 residues. The germline V gene has CDR1 MGHRA and CDR2 YSYEKL. The CDR3 spells CASSQERNNYGYTF. The DNA for the CDR3 is TGCGCCAGCAGCCAAGAGCGGAATAACTATGGCTACACCTTC.

At least ten counts were recorded for this clonotype. The chain has TRBV5-5 and TRBJ2-1; 9 bases are shared with TRBD1. CDR1 and CDR2 (germline): SGHKS, YYEKEE (reference sequence). The CDR3 runs 22 residues. After removal of 3 bases from V and 1 base from J, the junction contained 23 bases not matched to a gene. Written as DNA, the CDR3 is TGTGCCAGCAGCTCCCGGACAGGGGACATTCGGACCTACCACTATTCCTACAATGAGCAGTTCTTC. As protein: CASSSRTGDIRTYHYSYNEQFF.

This clonotype was observed a handful of times. The rearrangement joins TRBV28 to TRBJ1-3; TRBD1 matches 7 bases. With 8 bases clipped from V and 11 bases from J, the junction kept 21 bases outside the gene matches. The CDR3 runs 16 residues. Germline loops: CDR1 MDHEN, CDR2 SYDVKM. DNA for the CDR3: TGTGCCAGCCACTCCCTGGGACAGCGGACGGTAGAGGCCATATATTTT. It translates to CASHSLGQRTVEAIYF.

This clonotype came up a few times. The chain has TRBV12-3 or TRBV12-4 and TRBJ2-2; 8 nucleotides match TRBD1. This CDR3 region has 17 residues. The J segment lost 6 bases and the V segment lost 7 bases, leaving 16 bases of the junction unmatched. This CDR3 reads CASIGGSAGGVAGELFF. In DNA form, the CDR3 reads TGTGCCAGCATCGGGGGTTCTGCAGGGGGCGTTGCCGGGGAGCTGTTTTTT.

The chain couples TRBV7-2 to TRBJ1-3; D remains ambiguous. Germline V gene lookup returns CDR1 SGHTA and CDR2 FQGNSA. There are 13 residues in the CDR3. V lost 4 bases, J lost 5 bases, and 9 bases lay in between. CDR3 sequence (DNA): TGTGCCAGCAGCTATAGCGGGAGAAACACCATATATTTT. Protein: CASSYSGRNTIYF.

This chain joins TRBV20-1 and TRBJ1-1; a weak D match, TRBD1 (5 bases). CDR3 length equals 16 residues. The V gene lost 6 bases and the J gene lost 1 base, with 21 bases spanning the gap. Germline V gives CDR1 DFQATT, CDR2 SNEGSKA (reference sequence). The DNA of the CDR3 is TGCAGTGCCCCCGGGCAGGGATCCCCAAAGAACACTGAAGCTTTCTTT. Its translation: CSAPGQGSPKNTEAFF.

This rearrangement joins TRBV27 to TRBJ1-1; no reliable D call. The CDR3 loop spans 13 amino acids. Germline lookup yields CDR1 MNHEY and CDR2 SMNVEV (reference sequence). Trimming took off 0 bases at V and 3 bases at J, with 5 bases between the two ends. This chain's CDR3 is CASSLSVDTEAFF. The CDR3 nucleotides read TGTGCCAGCAGTTTATCCGTGGACACTGAAGCTTTCTTT.

At least ten counts were recorded for this clonotype. This sequence joins TRBV4-3 and TRBJ2-7, with 8 nucleotides matching TRBD1. The CDR3 is 19 residues long. Germline V gene sequence: CDR1 LGHNA, CDR2 YSLEER. With V trimmed by 0 bases and J by 1 base, 14 bases remained unmatched. Here the CDR3 reads CASSQDLNLGDRNSYEQYF. The CDR3 DNA sequence: TGCGCCAGCAGCCAAGATTTAAATTTAGGGGACAGGAATTCCTACGAGCAGTACTTC.

This clonotype was observed a few times. The chain couples TRBV7-9 to TRBJ1-1; D is uncertain. CDR3 length equals 15 residues. Germline values: CDR1 SEHNR, CDR2 FQNEAQ (reference sequence). The germline V and J ends were trimmed by 5 bases and 2 bases, with 15 bases remaining between them. The CDR3 nucleotides read TGTGCCAGCAGCCCGAGGACTGGCCCAAACACTGAAGCTTTCTTT. Amino acid sequence: CASSPRTGPNTEAFF.

This clonotype was seen at least ten times. The V call is TRBV6-2 or TRBV6-3, the J call TRBJ2-1; 9 bases are a match to TRBD2. The junction had 12 bases not matched to a gene; V was cut back by 6 bases and J by 6 bases. Germline V gives CDR1 MNHEY, CDR2 SVGEGT. The CDR3 sequence is 16 residues long. The CDR3 DNA sequence: TGTGCCAGCAGACACCGAGTAGCGGGGGCCCCCAATGAGCAGTTCTTC. This translates into CASRHRVAGAPNEQFF.